This T cell receptor beta chain was obtained from a study of CD8 T cells in Susac syndrome. Study-level results: Clonal expansion was present among Susac CD8+ cells. This expansion reached its peak in TEMRA cells and in active patients.

In the case of this clonotype: Its antigen is still unknown.

The CDR3 is 15 amino acids. Trimming removed 2 bases from V and 4 bases from J, with 9 bases in between. CDR1 is SGHAT, CDR2 FQDESV, per germline (reference sequence). FACS was used to enrich TEMRA cells, whereas the CD8+ and CD4+ T cells were obtained by negative isolation. Random hexamers primed reverse transcription of about 0.5 to 1 ug RNA. By means of immunoSEQ multiplex PCR, TCR beta CDR3 spanning 54 Vbeta and 13 Jbeta underwent amplification. TCRdb processed the immunoSEQ multiplex PCR reads anew with MiXCR; each CDR3 protein has one entry. Of tens of thousands of distinct CDR3 sequences in the sample, roughly 92% were seen once.

The TCR was taken from a human donor with Susac syndrome. The V call is TRBV11-1, the J call TRBJ2-6; D gene ambiguous. Sequenced input: CD8+ T cells from PBMCs. The CDR3 DNA is TGTGCCAGCAGCTTAAGATCCGAAGGGGCCAACGTCCTGACTTTC. This translates into CASSLRSEGANVLTF.